The 9 T cell receptor beta chains in this list originate from one sample, sequenced in a study of beta chain features in type 1 diabetes. Notes on the study in general: Type 1 diabetes patients had moderately but significantly shorter TCRB CDR3s in all four CD4+ subsets.

The study reverse transcribed the entire isolated RNA, so it sequenced expressed TCRB transcripts. Measured with immunoSEQ multiplex PCR; TCRdb has only the in-frame clones, and not every one. The table shows tens of thousands of clones, with 68% occurring only once. For these TCRs, the target antigens are not known. The specimen sequenced was stem cell memory CD4+ T cells from blood. The receptors stem from a woman aged 35 to 49 with type 1 diabetes.

The chain combines TRBV27 with TRBJ2-5; 8 bases are shared with TRBD2. Germline trimming cut 9 bases from V and 5 bases from J; bases unmatched to any gene: 11. The CDR3 is 14 amino acids. The germline gives CDR1 MNHEY, CDR2 SMNVEV (reference sequence). CDR3 coding DNA: TGTGCCAGTAGGGACGGGGGGGCGGTGGAGACCCAGTACTTC. This translates into CASRDGGAVETQYF.

This clone was picked up a small number of times. The V call is TRBV5-1, the J call TRBJ2-3, with D unresolved. V was cut by 0 bases and J by 4 bases, with 6 bases left in between. Germline V gene data show CDR1 as SGHRS and CDR2 as YFSETQ. The CDR3 sequence is 13 residues long. CDR3 in DNA: TGCGCCAGCAGCTTGGATCTCGCAGATACGCAGTATTTT. Encoded protein: CASSLDLADTQYF.

The table lists this clone with a few counts. The V gene is TRBV5-1, the J gene TRBJ2-1, with 8 positions matching TRBD2. CDR1 is SGHRS, CDR2 YFSETQ, per germline. CDR3 length: 14 residues. Trimming at V came to 4 bases and at J to 7 bases, leaving 7 bases not matched to a gene. The CDR3 coding sequence is TGCGCCAGCAGCCCCCTATCGGGGGGGAATGAGCAGTTCTTC. This sequence encodes CASSPLSGGNEQFF.

The rearrangement joins TRBV4-1 to TRBJ1-5, with D possibly TRBD1 on 6 matching bases. Germline-derived CDR1 and CDR2 are MGHRA and YSYEKL. Trimming removed 0 bases from V and 13 bases from J, with 16 bases in between. This CDR3 has 14 amino acids. CDR3 DNA: TGCGCCAGCAGCCAAGATGTAGTAGCGGGGGCACAGCATTTT. This sequence encodes CASSQDVVAGAQHF.

The chain joins TRBV18 to TRBJ1-1; 7 nucleotides line up with TRBD1. V was pared by 5 bases and J by 4 bases, with 7 bases of the junction left unmatched. The length of the CDR3 is 14 residues. CDR1 is KGHSH and CDR2 is LQKENI in the germline V gene. CDR3 sequence: CASSATGDGTEAFF. The CDR3 nucleotides read TGTGCCAGCTCAGCAACAGGGGACGGCACTGAAGCTTTCTTT.

This chain joins TRBV14 and TRBJ1-6; D might be TRBD1 (6 bases). V was cut by 4 bases and J by 7 bases, with 11 bases left in between. This CDR3 is built from 14 residues. Germline V gives CDR1 SGHDN, CDR2 FVKESK. As DNA, the CDR3 is TGTGCCAGCAGCCCAACAGGGTGGAATTCACCCCTCCACTTT. Translated, it gives CASSPTGWNSPLHF.

This clone was observed once. The chain has TRBV7-2 and TRBJ2-3; D gene ambiguous. This CDR3 contains 15 residues. In germline, CDR1 is SGHTA, CDR2 FQGNSA. Deletions cut 1 base from V and 2 bases from J, with 10 bases between. The CDR3 DNA reads TGTGCCAGCAGCTTAGTAGGTCAGGACACAGATACGCAGTATTTT. This translates into CASSLVGQDTDTQYF.

The chain carries TRBV2 and TRBJ1-1; 9 positions match TRBD1. This CDR3 comprises 15 residues. V shed 9 bases and J 0 bases; nucleotides not matched to a gene: 8. Germline V CDR1 and CDR2: SNHLY, FYNNEI. The CDR3 region has the DNA TGTGCCAGAGGGGGGACAGGGCTTATGAACACTGAAGCTTTCTTT. Translation: CARGGTGLMNTEAFF.

The chain joins TRBV28 to TRBJ1-3; D is unclear. V was pared by 2 bases and J by 4 bases, with 12 bases between. This CDR3 is built from 15 residues. The germline V gene encodes CDR1 MDHEN and CDR2 SYDVKM. The CDR3 nucleotides read TGTGCCAGCAGTTTAGCCGGTCTCTCCGGAAACACCATATATTTT. Amino acids: CASSLAGLSGNTIYF.